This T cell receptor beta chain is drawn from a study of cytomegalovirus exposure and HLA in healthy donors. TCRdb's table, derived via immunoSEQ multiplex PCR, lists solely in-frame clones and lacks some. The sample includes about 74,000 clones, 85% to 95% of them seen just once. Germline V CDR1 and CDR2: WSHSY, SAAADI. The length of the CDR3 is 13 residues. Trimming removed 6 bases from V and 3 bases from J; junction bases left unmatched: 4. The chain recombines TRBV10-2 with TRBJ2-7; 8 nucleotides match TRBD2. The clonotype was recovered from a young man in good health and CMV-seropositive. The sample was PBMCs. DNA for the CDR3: TGCGCCAGCAGAGTTAGCGGGGTCTACGAGCAGTACTTC. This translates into CASRVSGVYEQYF.